This TCR beta chain was recorded in a study of T cells in Graves' hyperthyroidism and ophthalmopathy. Study results and caveats: Blood samples included most of the expanded thyroid clonotypes exceeding 0.001. Ophthalmopathy was distinguished from stable hyperthyroidism by 13 V-J signatures.

Note on this clonotype: The antigen is not known.

The CDR3 regions of TCR beta were amplified from RNA transcripts. A first-round RT-PCR of the TCR CDR3 used the HTBI primer set. TCRdb passed the multiplex PCR reads through MiXCR, listing each CDR3 protein once. The top ten clones hold about 8.2% of a sample with roughly 580,000 distinct CDR3 sequences, under 60% of them seen once. The CDR3 length is 11 residues. The ends were cut back, 4 bases at V and 5 bases at J, with 8 bases in the middle. Germline V gives CDR1 SQVTM, CDR2 ANQGSEA. Researchers barred patients who had uncontrolled infection, other autoimmune disease, pregnancy or lactation. The clonotype originates from a woman aged 18-35 years with Graves' hyperthyroidism. Specimen: peripheral blood or thyroid tissue (not recorded which). The chain uses TRBV29-1 and TRBJ1-1, with a weak D call TRBD1 (6 bases). CDR3: CSVGQETEAFF. The DNA for the CDR3 is TGCAGCGTTGGACAGGAGACTGAAGCTTTCTTT.